This T cell receptor (beta chain) derives from a study of T-cell reconstitution after alpha-beta-depleted transplantation in children (dated by TCRdb to about 2016). About the full investigation: T-cell immune reconstitution after TCRalphabeta/CD19-depleted allogeneic hematopoietic cell transplantation in children was quantitatively tracked in the study by means of TCR repertoire profiling. Study-wide conclusions, independent of this receptor: In some patients, high TCRbeta diversity at day 60 was attributed to recipient T cells and intrathymic progenitors that had survived conditioning. Apparently early alphabetaT-cell count recovery about two months after transplant reportedly relied on only several hundred rapidly expanded clones derived from non-depleted graft cells. Over subsequent months, a decline in hyperexpanded clone frequencies was noted, and after one year, T-cell counts and TCRbeta diversity were mostly ascribed to newly produced T cells.

The treatment or condition tag for this specimen amounts to: allogeneic hematopoietic cell transplantation with graft depleted of TCRalphabeta T cells and CD19 B cells. The children who served as transplant recipients had been given grafts of TCRalphabeta/CD19-depleted allogeneic hematopoietic cells. Libraries were built with PCR. The instrument was an Illumina HiSeq 2500. Molecular barcoding was employed in the preparation of TCR libraries, with unique molecular identifiers being used to normalize TCRbeta repertoire quantification. TCRdb redid the processing of the public reads, applying fastp at Q25 and MiXCR, and retained in-frame beta chains. Rows with a matching CDR3 protein are joined into one entry that keeps the most common DNA and genes. This sample comprises approximately 500,000 distinct CDR3 sequences, more than 20% of them detected only once. The ten biggest clones cover about 35% of the sample.

A remark on this clonotype: The antigen it binds to is not known. The input lacks base qualities; no much larger clone sits a single base away.

Per the germline V gene (reference sequence), DFQATT is the CDR1 and SNEGSKA is the CDR2. Measured from the cysteine to the phenylalanine, the CDR3 is 13 residues long. Only CDR3 DNA is held: 39 bases, read in frame from base 1. The germline ends are 16 bases apart after V is trimmed by 8 bases and J by 6 bases. The material sequenced was PBMCs, taken before TCRalphabeta/CD19-depleted stem cell transplant. Recombination connected TRBV20-1 to TRBJ1-4; the D gene is perhaps TRBD1, from 5 matching bases. The sequence derives from a boy in the first two years of life with Wiskott-Aldrich syndrome, due to receive a stem cell transplant. The nucleotides are TGCAGTTTACGGGACTTTCGAGATGAAAAACTGTTTTTT. This translates into CSLRDFRDEKLFF.